Listed here is a single TCR beta chain. This clonotype has just a few counts. Its antigen is not yet known. No much larger clone is present one base from it, and per-base qualities are unavailable. The germline V gene (reference sequence) provides CDR1 MNHNY and CDR2 SVGAGI. There are 11 amino acids in the CDR3, from cysteine to phenylalanine inclusive. Only the CDR3 region is kept as DNA, spanning 33 bases read in frame from base 1. The junction shows trimming of 6 bases on V and 5 bases on J, plus 7 bases between the germline ends. To demonstrate the VDJtools post-analysis software, TCR beta repertoires were profiled from the peripheral blood of 13 young patients with multiple sclerosis. The multiple sclerosis patients were children and adolescents ranging in age from roughly 6 to 15 years. This entry is derived from a study of post-analysis software for immune sequencing data (dated by TCRdb to the mid-2010s). For the study in its entirety: The recorded disease courses included relapsing-remitting, secondary progressive and progressive-relapsing multiple sclerosis, and some patients had no subtype annotation. The patient repertoires were compared against 10 to 12 previously published healthy control repertoires obtained from donors aged 6 to 25 years. A subset of samples was prepared in parallel using single-end sample barcoding, then pooled and co-amplified after Illumina adapter ligation. Overall study outcomes, separate from this receptor: The multiple sclerosis patient group was slightly younger than the control group. Direct clustering with F measure revealed strong co-clustering of samples prepared in the same batch, which led to a batch-effect correction. Patients showed significantly higher frequencies than controls for five TRBV segments, among them TRBV5-6, TRBV5-1 and TRBV20-1. Normalized Chao1 diversity was significantly lower in multiple sclerosis patients than controls, suggesting substantial peripheral T-cell clonal expansion.

Library method: PCR. The data were produced on an Illumina HiSeq 2500. To reduce PCR and sequencing biases, unique molecular identifiers were incorporated into the TCR beta cDNA libraries. Every 1 to 10 million input T cells yielded approximately 500,000 cDNA molecules, meaning each molecule approximated one T cell. The patient libraries were prepared and sequenced using the same protocol as the earlier healthy control dataset. Within a given batch, samples were prepared together, multiplexed and sequenced on the same HiSeq lane. Processing in the source paper ran as follows. MIGEC handled the raw barcoded reads, throwing out single-read molecular identifier groups before consensus assembly and CDR3 extraction. VDJtools was used for post-analysis of the clonotype tables, with diversity normalized by down-sampling every dataset to the smallest sample size. To correct batch-related cross-sample contamination, repertoire overlap clustering matched CDR3 amino acid sequences but not nucleotide sequences. Starting from the raw public reads, TCRdb applied fastp trimming at Q25, assembled clones with MiXCR and retained in-frame beta chains. A single entry per CDR3 protein holds the most common genes and DNA from its merged rows. TCRdb, not the original authors, processed these V and J calls. The sample contains about 540,000 distinct CDR3 sequences, roughly 34% of them found a single time. The ten most abundant clones make up about 5.6% of the sample.

Sequencing used blood. The sequence links TRBV6-6 to TRBJ2-5; the D gene assignment is ambiguous. The receptor was isolated from a girl between 2 and 17 years old with multiple sclerosis. The nucleotides read TGTGCCAGCAGAGCCGGGGAGACCCAGTACTTC. This codes for CASRAGETQYF.